A single T cell receptor beta chain is shown here with its context. Its antigen is currently unknown. This sample was included in a study of T cell responses to AZD1222 COVID-19 vaccine. Across the whole study: Some second doses came at about 4 weeks and others at about 12 weeks; these were pooled.

Trimming removed 6 bases at V and 3 bases at J, with 15 bases between. The CDR3 is made up of 15 amino acids. CDR1 is MNHNY, CDR2 SVGAGI, per germline (reference sequence). Study-level points and caveats: Only a handful of AZD1222 recipients, several in all, had baseline seropositivity. Mapped onto spike, vaccine-associated CD4 TCRs spanned it and were dominant at 160-218 and 743-854. A rise in Spike-specific TCR breadth and depth followed two AZD1222 doses.

The data were produced by immunoSEQ multiplex PCR, yet TCRdb's version contains in-frame clones alone and is incomplete. The repertoire holds around 81,000 clones, with about 82% as singletons. This TCR derives from an adult in good health. This specimen consisted of peripheral blood, obtained on day 0 of AZD1222 vaccination. This chain joins TRBV6-6 and TRBJ2-1; D unclear. CDR3 nucleotides: TGTGCCAGCAGAACTCAAGGGCTAGACTACAATGAGCAGTTCTTC. It encodes CASRTQGLDYNEQFF.